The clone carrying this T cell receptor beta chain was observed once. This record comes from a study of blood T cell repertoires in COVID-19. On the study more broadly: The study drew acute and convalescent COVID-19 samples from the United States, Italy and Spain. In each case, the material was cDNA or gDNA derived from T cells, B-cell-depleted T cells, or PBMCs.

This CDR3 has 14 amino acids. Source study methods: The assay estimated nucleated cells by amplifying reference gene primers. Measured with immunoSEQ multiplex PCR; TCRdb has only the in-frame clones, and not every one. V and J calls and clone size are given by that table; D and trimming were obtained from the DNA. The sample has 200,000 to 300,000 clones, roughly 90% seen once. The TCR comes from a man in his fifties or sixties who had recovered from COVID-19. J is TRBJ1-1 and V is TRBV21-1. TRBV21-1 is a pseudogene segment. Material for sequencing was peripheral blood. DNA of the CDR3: TGTGCCCCGTTTGGGCGGGTCGGGTTCGCTGAAGCTTTCTTT. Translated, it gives CAPFGRVGFAEAFF.